Included here is one T cell receptor beta chain sequence, with context. Its antigen remains unidentified. This specimen comes from a study of graft-versus-host responses after intestinal transplantation. Overall study results and limits: Researchers found GvH clones in recipient marrow, and some showed up first in ileum or blood. Early post-transplant declines in HvG were associated with peak levels of circulating GvH clones.

TCRdb's copy holds only in-frame clones and misses some; the assay was immunoSEQ multiplex PCR. The table shows 15,000 to 20,000 clones, with 83% occurring only once. Both intraepithelial and lamina propria lymphocytes were released by processing graft tissue. This specimen was ileum tissue, taken about 86 weeks after intestinal transplantation. This receptor was taken from a human patient who received an intestinal transplant, so some T cells may come from the graft donor.

Written as DNA, the CDR3 is TGTGCCTGGAGTACTGGGCTGGGGAGTGGCTACACCTTC. This codes for CAWSTGLGSGYTF. The chain has TRBV30 and TRBJ1-2; no clear D gene. This CDR3 is built from 13 residues. Trimming left V 2 bases short and J 7 bases short, with 14 bases between. CDR1 and CDR2 from the germline V gene are GTSNPN and SVGIG (reference sequence).